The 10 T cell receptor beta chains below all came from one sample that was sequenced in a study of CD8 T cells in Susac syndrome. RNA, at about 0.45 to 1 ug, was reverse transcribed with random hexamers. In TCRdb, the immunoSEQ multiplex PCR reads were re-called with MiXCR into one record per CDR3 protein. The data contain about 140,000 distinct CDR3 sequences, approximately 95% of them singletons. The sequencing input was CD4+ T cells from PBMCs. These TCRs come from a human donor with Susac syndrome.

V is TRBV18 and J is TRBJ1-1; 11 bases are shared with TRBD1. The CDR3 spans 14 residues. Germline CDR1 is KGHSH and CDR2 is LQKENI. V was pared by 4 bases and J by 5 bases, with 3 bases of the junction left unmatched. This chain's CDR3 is CASSHRDRGTEAFF. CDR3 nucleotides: TGTGCCAGCTCACACCGGGACAGGGGGACTGAAGCTTTCTTT.

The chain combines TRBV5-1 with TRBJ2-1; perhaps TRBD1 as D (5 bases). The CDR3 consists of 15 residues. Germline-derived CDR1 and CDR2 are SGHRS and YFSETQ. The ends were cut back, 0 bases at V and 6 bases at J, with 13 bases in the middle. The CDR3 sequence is CASSLAFGAPNEQFF. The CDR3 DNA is TGCGCCAGCAGCTTGGCATTTGGGGCCCCCAATGAGCAGTTCTTC.

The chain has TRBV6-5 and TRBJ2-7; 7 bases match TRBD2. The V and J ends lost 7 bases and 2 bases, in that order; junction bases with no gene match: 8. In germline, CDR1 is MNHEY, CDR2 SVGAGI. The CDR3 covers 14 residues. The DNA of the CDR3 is TGTGCCAGCACCCCGCGGGGGAGGACCTACGAGCAGTACTTC. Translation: CASTPRGRTYEQYF.

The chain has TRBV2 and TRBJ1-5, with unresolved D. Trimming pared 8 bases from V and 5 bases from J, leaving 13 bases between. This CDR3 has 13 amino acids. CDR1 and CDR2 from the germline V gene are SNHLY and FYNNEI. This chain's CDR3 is CASGMDRDQPQHF. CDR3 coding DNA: TGTGCCAGCGGTATGGACCGCGATCAGCCCCAGCATTTT.

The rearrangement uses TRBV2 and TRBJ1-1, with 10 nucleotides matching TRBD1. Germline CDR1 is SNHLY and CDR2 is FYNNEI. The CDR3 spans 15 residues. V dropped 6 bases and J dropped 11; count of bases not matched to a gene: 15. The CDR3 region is CASRERDRGLFRAFF. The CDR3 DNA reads TGTGCCAGCAGGGAGAGAGACAGGGGGCTTTTTCGGGCTTTCTTT.

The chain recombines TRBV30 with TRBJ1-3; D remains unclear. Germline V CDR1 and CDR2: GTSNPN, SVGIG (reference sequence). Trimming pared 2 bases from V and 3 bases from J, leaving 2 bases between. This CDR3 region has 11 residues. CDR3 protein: CAWSHGNTIYF. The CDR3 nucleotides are TGTGCCTGGAGTCATGGAAACACCATATATTTT.

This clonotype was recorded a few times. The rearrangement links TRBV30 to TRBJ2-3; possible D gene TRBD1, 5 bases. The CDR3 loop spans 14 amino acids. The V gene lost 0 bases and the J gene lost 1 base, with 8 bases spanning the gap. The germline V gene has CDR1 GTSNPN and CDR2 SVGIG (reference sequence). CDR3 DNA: TGTGCCTGGAGTGTCCAGGGCGGCACAGATACGCAGTATTTT. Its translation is CAWSVQGGTDTQYF. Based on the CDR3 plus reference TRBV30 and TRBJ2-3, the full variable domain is SQTIHQWPATLVQPVGSPLSLECTVEGTSNPNLYWYRQAAGRGLQLLFYSVGIGQISSEVPQNLSASRPQDRQFILSSKKLLLSDSGFYLCAWSVQGGTDTQYFGPGTRLTVL.

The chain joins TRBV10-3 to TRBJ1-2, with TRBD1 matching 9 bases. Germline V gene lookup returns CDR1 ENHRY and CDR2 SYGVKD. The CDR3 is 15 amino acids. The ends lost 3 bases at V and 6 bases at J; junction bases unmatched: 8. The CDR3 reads CAISEIPDRGNGYTF. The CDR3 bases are TGTGCCATCAGTGAAATCCCGGACAGGGGAAATGGCTACACCTTC.

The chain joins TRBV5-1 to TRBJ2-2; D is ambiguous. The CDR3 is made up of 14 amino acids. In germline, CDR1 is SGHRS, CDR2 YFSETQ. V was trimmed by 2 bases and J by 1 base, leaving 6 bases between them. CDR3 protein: CASSFPQNTGELFF. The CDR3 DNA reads TGCGCCAGCAGCTTCCCCCAGAACACCGGGGAGCTGTTTTTT.

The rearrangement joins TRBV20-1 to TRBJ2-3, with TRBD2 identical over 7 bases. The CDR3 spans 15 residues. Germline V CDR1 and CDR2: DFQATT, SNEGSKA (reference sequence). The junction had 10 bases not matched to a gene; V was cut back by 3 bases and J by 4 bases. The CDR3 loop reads CSASALAERSDTQYF. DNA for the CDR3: TGCAGTGCTAGCGCCCTAGCGGAGAGATCAGATACGCAGTATTTT.